This record concerns one TCR beta chain sequence. The data were taken from a study of blood T cell repertoires in COVID-19. At the level of the study: Donors in the United States, Italy and Spain gave samples during acute or convalescent COVID-19. From T cells, B-cell-depleted T cells, or PBMCs came the material, which was cDNA or gDNA.

In the original processing: How many nucleated cells were present was estimated from reference gene primer amplification. Generated by immunoSEQ multiplex PCR, the TCRdb table keeps only in-frame clones and is missing some. V and J calls and clone size come straight from that table; D and trimming were deduced from the DNA. The sample contains 220,000 or so clones, 65% to 85% of which appear only once. With V trimmed by 4 bases and J by 3 bases, 13 bases remained unmatched. Germline lookup yields CDR1 MGHRA and CDR2 YSYEKL. This CDR3 has 18 residues. V usage is TRBV4-1 and J usage is TRBJ2-2; 8 nucleotides match TRBD2. This receptor was identified in a woman aged 60 to 75 with acute or convalescent COVID-19. Sequencing was carried out using peripheral blood. This chain's CDR3 is CASSLEPAGGAYTGELFF. CDR3 nucleotides: TGCGCCAGCAGCCTTGAACCAGCCGGGGGGGCGTACACCGGGGAGCTGTTTTTT.